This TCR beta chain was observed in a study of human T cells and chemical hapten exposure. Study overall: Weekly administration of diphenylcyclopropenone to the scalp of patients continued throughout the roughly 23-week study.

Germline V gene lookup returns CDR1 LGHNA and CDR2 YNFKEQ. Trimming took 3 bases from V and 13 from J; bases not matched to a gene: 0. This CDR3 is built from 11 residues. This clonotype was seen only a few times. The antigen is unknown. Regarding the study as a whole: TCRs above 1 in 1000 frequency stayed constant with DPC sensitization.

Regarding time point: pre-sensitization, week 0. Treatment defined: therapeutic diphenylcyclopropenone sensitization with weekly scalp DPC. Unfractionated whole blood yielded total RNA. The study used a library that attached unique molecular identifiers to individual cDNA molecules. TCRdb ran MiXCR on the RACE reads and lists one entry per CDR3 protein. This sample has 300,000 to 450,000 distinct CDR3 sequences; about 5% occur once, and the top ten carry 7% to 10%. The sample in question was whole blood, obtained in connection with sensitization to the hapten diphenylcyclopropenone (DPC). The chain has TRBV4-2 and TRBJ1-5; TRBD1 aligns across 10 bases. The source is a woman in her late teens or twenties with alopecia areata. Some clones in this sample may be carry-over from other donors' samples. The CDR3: CASSQGQGQHF. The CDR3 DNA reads TGTGCCAGCAGCCAGGGACAGGGGCAGCATTTT.